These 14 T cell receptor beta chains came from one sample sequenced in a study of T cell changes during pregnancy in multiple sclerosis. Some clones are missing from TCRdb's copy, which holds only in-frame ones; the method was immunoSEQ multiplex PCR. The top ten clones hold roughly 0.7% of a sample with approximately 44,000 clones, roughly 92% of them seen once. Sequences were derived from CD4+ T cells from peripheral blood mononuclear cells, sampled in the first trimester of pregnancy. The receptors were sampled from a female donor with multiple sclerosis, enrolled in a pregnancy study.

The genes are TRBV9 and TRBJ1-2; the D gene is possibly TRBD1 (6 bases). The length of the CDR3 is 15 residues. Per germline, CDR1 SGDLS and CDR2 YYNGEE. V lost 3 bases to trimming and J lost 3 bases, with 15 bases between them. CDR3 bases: TGTGCCAGCAGCGGGACAGACCTAAGGTACTATGGCTACACCTTC. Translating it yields CASSGTDLRYYGYTF.

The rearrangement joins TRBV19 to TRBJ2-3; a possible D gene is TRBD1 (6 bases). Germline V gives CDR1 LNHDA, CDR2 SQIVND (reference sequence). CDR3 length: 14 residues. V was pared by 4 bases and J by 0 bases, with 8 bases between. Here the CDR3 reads CASSSTGSTDTQYF. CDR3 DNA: TGTGCCAGTAGTAGTACAGGGAGCACAGATACGCAGTATTTT.

CDR3 bases: TGCGCCAGCAGCCAGCTGACAGGGGGCCTGGGCACTGAAGCTTTCTTT. This translates into CASSQLTGGLGTEAFF. The V gene is TRBV4-3, the J gene TRBJ1-1; TRBD1 matches 10 bases. Germline lookup yields CDR1 LGHNA and CDR2 YSLEER. Trimming cost V 3 bases and J 4 bases; bases outside gene matches: 8. This CDR3 is 16 amino acids long.

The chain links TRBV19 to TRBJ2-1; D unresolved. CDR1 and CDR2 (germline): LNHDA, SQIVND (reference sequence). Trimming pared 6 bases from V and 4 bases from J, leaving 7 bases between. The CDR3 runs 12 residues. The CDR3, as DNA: TGTGCCAGTAGGAGCCCATACAATGAGCAGTTCTTC. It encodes CASRSPYNEQFF.

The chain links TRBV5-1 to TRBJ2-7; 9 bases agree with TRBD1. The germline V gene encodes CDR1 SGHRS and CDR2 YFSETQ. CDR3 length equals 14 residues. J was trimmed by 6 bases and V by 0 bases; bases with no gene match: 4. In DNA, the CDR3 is TGCGCCAGCAGCTTGGTCGGACAGGGGTTCGAGCAGTACTTC. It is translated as CASSLVGQGFEQYF.

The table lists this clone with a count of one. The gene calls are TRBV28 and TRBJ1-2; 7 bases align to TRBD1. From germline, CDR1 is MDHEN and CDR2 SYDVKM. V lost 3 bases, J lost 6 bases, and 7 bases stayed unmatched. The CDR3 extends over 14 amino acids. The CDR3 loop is CASSFSPQGNGYTF. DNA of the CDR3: TGTGCCAGCAGTTTTTCCCCACAGGGGAATGGCTACACCTTC.

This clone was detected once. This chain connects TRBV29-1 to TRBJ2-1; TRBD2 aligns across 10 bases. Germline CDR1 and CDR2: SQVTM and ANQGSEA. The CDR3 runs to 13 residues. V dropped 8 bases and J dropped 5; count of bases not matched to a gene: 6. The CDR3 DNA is TGCAGCATGAGCGGGAGGGTAAACAATGAGCAGTTCTTC. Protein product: CSMSGRVNNEQFF.

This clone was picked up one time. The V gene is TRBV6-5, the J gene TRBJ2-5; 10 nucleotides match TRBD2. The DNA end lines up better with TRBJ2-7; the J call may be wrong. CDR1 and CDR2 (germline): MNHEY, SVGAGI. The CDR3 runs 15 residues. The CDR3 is CASSSGTSVLGEQYF. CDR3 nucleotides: TGTGCCAGCAGTTCCGGGACTAGCGTTTTGGGCGAGCAGTACTTC.

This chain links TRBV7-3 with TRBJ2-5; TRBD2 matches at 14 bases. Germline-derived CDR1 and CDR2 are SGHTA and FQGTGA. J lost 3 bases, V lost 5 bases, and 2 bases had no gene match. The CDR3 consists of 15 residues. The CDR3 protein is CASSAGLAGEETQYF. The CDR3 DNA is TGTGCCAGCAGCGCGGGACTAGCGGGAGAAGAGACCCAGTACTTC. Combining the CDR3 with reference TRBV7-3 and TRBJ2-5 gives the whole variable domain GAGVSQTPSNKVTEKGKYVELRCDPISGHTALYWYRQSLGQGPEFLIYFQGTGAADDSGLPNDRFFAVRPEGSVSTLKIQRTERGDSAVYLCASSAGLAGEETQYFGPGTRLLVL.

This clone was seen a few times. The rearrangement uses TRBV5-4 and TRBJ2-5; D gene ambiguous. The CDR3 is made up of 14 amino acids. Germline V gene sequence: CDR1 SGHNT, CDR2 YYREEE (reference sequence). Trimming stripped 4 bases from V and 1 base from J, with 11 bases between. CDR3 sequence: CASSLISFQETQYF. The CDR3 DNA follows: TGTGCCAGCAGCCTTATTTCCTTCCAAGAGACCCAGTACTTC.

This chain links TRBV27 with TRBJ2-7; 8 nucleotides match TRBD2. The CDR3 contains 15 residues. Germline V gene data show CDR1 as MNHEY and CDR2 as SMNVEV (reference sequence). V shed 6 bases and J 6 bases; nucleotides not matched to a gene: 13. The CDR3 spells CASRRPGLDTGEQYF. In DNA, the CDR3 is TGTGCCAGCAGGCGTCCGGGACTAGATACTGGCGAGCAGTACTTC.

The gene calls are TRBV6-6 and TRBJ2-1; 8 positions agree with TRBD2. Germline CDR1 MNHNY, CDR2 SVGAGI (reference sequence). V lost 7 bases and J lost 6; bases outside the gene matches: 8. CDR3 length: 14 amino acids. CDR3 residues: CASIRAGAPNEQFF. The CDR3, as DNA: TGTGCCAGCATCCGAGCGGGAGCCCCCAATGAGCAGTTCTTC.

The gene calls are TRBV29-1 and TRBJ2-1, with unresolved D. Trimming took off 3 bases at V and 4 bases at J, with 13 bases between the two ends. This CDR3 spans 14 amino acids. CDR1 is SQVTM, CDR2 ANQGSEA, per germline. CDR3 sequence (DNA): TGCAGCGTTGATGGCACATATCTTTACAATGAGCAGTTCTTC. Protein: CSVDGTYLYNEQFF.

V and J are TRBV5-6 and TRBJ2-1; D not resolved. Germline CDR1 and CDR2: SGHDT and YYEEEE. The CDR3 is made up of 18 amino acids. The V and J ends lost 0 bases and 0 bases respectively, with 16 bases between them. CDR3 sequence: CASSLGAGPRSSYNEQFF. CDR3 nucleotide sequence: TGTGCCAGCAGCTTGGGAGCAGGCCCGAGAAGCTCCTACAATGAGCAGTTCTTC.